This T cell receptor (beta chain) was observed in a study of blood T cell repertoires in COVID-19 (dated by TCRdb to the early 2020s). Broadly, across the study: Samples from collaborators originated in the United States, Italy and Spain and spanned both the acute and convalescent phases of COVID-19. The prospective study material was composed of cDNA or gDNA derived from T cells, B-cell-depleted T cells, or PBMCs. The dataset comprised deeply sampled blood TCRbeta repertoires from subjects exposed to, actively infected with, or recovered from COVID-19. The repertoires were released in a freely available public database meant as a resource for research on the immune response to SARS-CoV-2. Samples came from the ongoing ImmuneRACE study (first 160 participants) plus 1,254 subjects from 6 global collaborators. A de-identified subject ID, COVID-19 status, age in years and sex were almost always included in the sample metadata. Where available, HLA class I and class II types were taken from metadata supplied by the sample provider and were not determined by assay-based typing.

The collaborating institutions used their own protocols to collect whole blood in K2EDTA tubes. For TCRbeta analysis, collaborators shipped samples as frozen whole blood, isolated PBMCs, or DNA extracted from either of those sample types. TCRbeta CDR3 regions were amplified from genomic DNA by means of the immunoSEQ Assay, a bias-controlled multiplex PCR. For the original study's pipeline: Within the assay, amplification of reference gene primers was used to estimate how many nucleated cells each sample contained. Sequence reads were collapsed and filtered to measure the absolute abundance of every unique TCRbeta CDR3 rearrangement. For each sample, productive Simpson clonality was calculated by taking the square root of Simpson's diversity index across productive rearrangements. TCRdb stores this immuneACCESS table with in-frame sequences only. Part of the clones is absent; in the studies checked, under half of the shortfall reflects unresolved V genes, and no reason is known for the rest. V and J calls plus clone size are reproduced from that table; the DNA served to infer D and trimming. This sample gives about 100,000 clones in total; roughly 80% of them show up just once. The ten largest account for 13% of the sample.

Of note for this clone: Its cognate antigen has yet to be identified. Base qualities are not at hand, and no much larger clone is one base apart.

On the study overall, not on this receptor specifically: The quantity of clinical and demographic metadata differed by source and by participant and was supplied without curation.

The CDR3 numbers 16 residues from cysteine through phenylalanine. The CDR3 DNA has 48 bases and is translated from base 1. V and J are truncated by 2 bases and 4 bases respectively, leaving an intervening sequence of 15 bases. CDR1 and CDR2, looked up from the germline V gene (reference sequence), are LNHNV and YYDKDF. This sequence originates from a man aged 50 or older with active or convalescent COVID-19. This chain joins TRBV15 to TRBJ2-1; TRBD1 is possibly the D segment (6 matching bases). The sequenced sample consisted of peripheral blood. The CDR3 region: CATSRPGQSLYNEQFF. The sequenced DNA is TGTGCCACCAGCAGACCAGGACAGAGCTTATACAATGAGCAGTTCTTC.